What follows are 5 T cell receptor beta chains derived from one specimen sequenced in a study of shared clonotypes between healthy human individuals. The data were produced by immunoSEQ multiplex PCR, yet TCRdb's version contains in-frame clones alone and is incomplete. This table has hundreds of thousands of clones, roughly 72% appearing once. The specimen sequenced was memory CD4+ T cells sorted from blood. Stated subset: CD45RA-negative fraction. The receptors here all came from a woman aged 30 to 39 in good health.

The rearrangement links TRBV28 to TRBJ1-2, with D maybe TRBD1 (5 bases). V lost 4 bases and J lost 5, with 23 bases in between. CDR3 length equals 17 residues. Germline values: CDR1 MDHEN, CDR2 SYDVKM. The CDR3 DNA reads TGTGCCAGCAGTTCCCGGGACGCGGGGCGAATCTCGTATGGCTACACCTTC. This encodes CASSSRDAGRISYGYTF.

The chain recombines TRBV1 with TRBJ2-3; no DNA check was done on the table's D call, TRBD2. TRBV1 is a listed pseudogene. This CDR3 has 17 residues. The CDR3 reads CTSSQVTGGRAGDTQYF. The CDR3 DNA reads TGCACCAGCAGCCAAGTTACTGGCGGGAGGGCGGGAGATACGCAGTATTTT.

As DNA, the CDR3 is TGTGCCAGCACCGGGACATACTACGAGCAGTACTTC. It is translated as CASTGTYYEQYF. This chain connects TRBV28 to TRBJ2-7; D perhaps matches TRBD1 (6 bases). V lost 7 bases and J 3 bases, leaving 10 bases between the germline ends. This CDR3 comprises 12 residues. CDR1 and CDR2 (germline): MDHEN, SYDVKM.

The chain carries TRBV28 and TRBJ1-2; no firm D call. The V gene lost 6 bases and the J gene lost 8 bases, with 10 bases spanning the gap. Germline V CDR1 and CDR2: MDHEN, SYDVKM. CDR3 length: 11 residues. The CDR3 sequence is CASRLLSGYTF. CDR3 nucleotides: TGTGCCAGCAGACTTCTCTCCGGCTACACCTTC.

J is TRBJ2-7 and V is TRBV27; D may be TRBD1 or TRBD2 (5 bases each). There are 14 residues in the CDR3. Germline loops: CDR1 MNHEY, CDR2 SMNVEV (reference sequence). V was cut by 1 base and J by 6 bases, with 13 bases left in between. CDR3 bases: TGTGCCAGCAGTTTATGGGGGAGTCCCCGCGAGCAGTACTTC. Protein: CASSLWGSPREQYF.